Listed below are T cell receptor beta chains from one sample, sequenced in a study of T cells in Graves' hyperthyroidism and ophthalmopathy. TCRdb re-analysed the multiplex PCR reads in MiXCR, keeping a single row per CDR3 protein. The top ten clones hold around 20% of a sample with around 400,000 distinct CDR3 sequences, roughly 15% of them seen once. Input material: blood. These receptors were taken from a woman aged 55-70 years with Graves' ophthalmopathy. CDR3s include the opening cysteine and the closing phenylalanine or tryptophan. A D gene is named only where the DNA matches it firmly. Rows may omit the clone size; those that give it use once, few, many or a size class.

J,V,size,D,CDR3,DNA
TRBJ2-3,TRBV7-9,many,.,CASSLDREHTDTQYF,TGTGCCAGCAGCTTAGACAGGGAACACACAGATACGCAGTATTTT
TRBJ2-3,TRBV28,many,TRBD2,CASSSPAGPSGDTQYF,TGTGCCAGCAGTTCACCAGCGGGACCCTCCGGGGATACGCAGTATTTT
TRBJ2-3,TRBV5-1,few,TRBD2,CASSTRLAATDTQYF,TGCGCCAGCAGCACCCGACTAGCGGCCACAGATACGCAGTATTTT
TRBJ2-2,TRBV7-9,.,TRBD1,CASSLFGTGGTGELFF,TGTGCCAGCAGCTTATTTGGGACAGGGGGTACCGGGGAGCTGTTTTTT
TRBJ2-1,TRBV24-1,many,TRBD2,CATQGVAGGNYNEQFF,TGTGCCACCCAGGGGGTAGCGGGAGGCAACTACAATGAGCAGTTCTTC
TRBJ2-3,TRBV12-3/TRBV12-4,many,.,CASSLAWSTDTQYF,TGTGCCAGCAGCCTCGCATGGAGCACAGATACGCAGTATTTT
TRBJ1-2,TRBV5-1,many,.,CASSSQLTKGYTF,TGCGCCAGCAGCTCACAGCTAACTAAGGGCTACACCTTC
TRBJ2-7,TRBV15,few,.,CATSKGQAYEQYF,TGTGCCACCAGCAAAGGACAAGCCTACGAGCAGTACTTC
TRBJ1-1,TRBV7-9,many,.,CASSMQGHTEAFF,TGTGCCAGCAGCATGCAGGGTCACACTGAAGCTTTCTTT
TRBJ2-5,TRBV20-1,few,TRBD2,CSAKLAGRETQYF,TGCAGTGCTAAACTAGCGGGACGGGAGACCCAGTACTTC
TRBJ2-7,TRBV30,.,.,CAYGSLSSYEQYF,TGTGCCTACGGGAGCCTGAGCTCCTACGAGCAGTACTTC
TRBJ2-7,TRBV5-1,.,.,CASSLDLTRPSSYEQYF,TGCGCCAGCAGCTTAGACCTGACAAGACCGAGCTCCTACGAGCAGTACTTC
TRBJ1-4,TRBV20-1,many,.,CSATQGSEKLFF,TGCAGTGCTACACAGGGTAGTGAAAAACTGTTTTTT
TRBJ2-3,TRBV5-1,many,.,CASSPPMSTDTQYF,TGCGCCAGCAGCCCTCCCATGAGCACAGATACGCAGTATTTT
TRBJ2-5,TRBV24-1,many,.,CATSDRDRVGETQYF,TGTGCCACCAGTGACCGCGACAGAGTGGGGGAGACCCAGTACTTC
TRBJ1-3,TRBV6-1,many,.,CASSRGELGNTIYF,TGTGCCAGCAGTAGGGGGGAGTTGGGAAACACCATATATTTT
TRBJ1-1,TRBV7-3,few,TRBD1,CASSLSRDRNTEAFF,TGTGCCAGCAGCTTGAGCCGGGACAGGAACACTGAAGCTTTCTTT
TRBJ2-2,TRBV28,.,TRBD2,CASSSLTSASTTGELFF,TGTGCCAGCAGTTCCCTTACTAGCGCCTCGACCACCGGGGAGCTGTTTTTT
TRBJ2-7,TRBV11-2,many,TRBD2,CASSPSGSSHEQYF,TGTGCCAGCAGCCCAAGCGGGAGTAGCCACGAGCAGTACTTC
TRBJ2-1,TRBV12-3/TRBV12-4,many,.,CASSPGTNFYEQFF,TGTGCCAGCAGTCCCGGGACAAATTTCTATGAGCAGTTCTTC
TRBJ1-5,TRBV20-1,.,.,CSAPRGGLDQPQHF,TGCAGTGCTCCCCGGGGGGGGTTGGATCAGCCCCAGCATTTT
TRBJ2-7,TRBV7-2,many,TRBD1,CASSLGRVGQGYEQYF,TGTGCCAGCAGCTTAGGGAGGGTGGGACAGGGCTACGAGCAGTACTTC
TRBJ1-5,TRBV5-5,.,TRBD1,CASSLSGQRNQPQHF,TGTGCCAGCAGCTTGTCGGGACAGCGCAATCAGCCCCAGCATTTT
TRBJ2-7,TRBV5-1,.,TRBD1,CASQSGTGAYEQYF,TGCGCCAGCCAAAGCGGGACAGGGGCATACGAGCAGTACTTC
TRBJ1-1,TRBV18,many,.,CASSSDRDTEAFF,TGTGCCAGCTCATCCGACAGAGACACTGAAGCTTTCTTT
TRBJ2-1,TRBV7-6,.,TRBD2,CASRSTSGRGYNEQFF,TGTGCCAGCAGGAGCACTAGCGGGAGGGGTTACAATGAGCAGTTCTTC
TRBJ2-5,TRBV20-1,few,.,CSAPPGHLARETQYF,TGCAGTGCCCCGCCTGGACATCTAGCGCGGGAGACCCAGTACTTC
TRBJ2-2,TRBV24-1,.,.,CATSALGEDGNTGELFF,TGTGCCACCAGTGCCCTGGGAGAGGACGGGAACACCGGGGAGCTGTTTTTT
TRBJ1-1,TRBV28,many,TRBD1,CASRYRGESTEAFF,TGTGCCAGCAGGTACAGGGGGGAGTCCACTGAAGCTTTCTTT
TRBJ2-7,TRBV27,.,TRBD2,CASSLRASGAYEQYF,TGTGCCAGCAGTCTACGGGCTAGCGGGGCCTACGAGCAGTACTTC
TRBJ2-5,TRBV29-1,many,TRBD1,CSVRGSGGLETQYF,TGCAGCGTTAGGGGGTCAGGGGGCCTTGAGACCCAGTACTTC
TRBJ1-5,TRBV20-1,.,.,CSARTEYSNQPQHF,TGCAGTGCTAGGACAGAATACAGCAATCAGCCCCAGCATTTT
TRBJ2-6,TRBV5-5,once,.,CASSFVVSGANVLTF,TGTGCCAGCAGCTTTGTGGTCTCTGGGGCCAACGTCCTGACTTTC
TRBJ2-1,TRBV11-2,many,TRBD1,CASSRDPPGQGAYNEQFF,TGTGCCAGCAGCCGAGATCCACCGGGACAGGGGGCTTACAATGAGCAGTTCTTC
TRBJ2-1,TRBV27,few,.,CASSLRGTFREQFF,TGTGCCAGCAGCCTCAGGGGTACCTTCAGGGAGCAGTTCTTC
TRBJ2-3,TRBV2,many,.,CASSAPGEPTDTQYF,TGTGCCAGCAGTGCTCCGGGAGAGCCCACAGATACGCAGTATTTT
TRBJ2-1,TRBV12-3/TRBV12-4,.,.,CASSRGPQVDNEQFF,TGTGCCAGCAGCCGAGGGCCCCAGGTGGACAATGAGCAGTTCTTC
TRBJ2-1,TRBV6-1,many,.,CASTPVGGNNEQFF,TGTGCCAGCACCCCGGTAGGAGGTAATAATGAGCAGTTCTTC
TRBJ1-2,TRBV4-1,.,.,CASSHRALAGYTF,TGCGCCAGCAGCCACCGGGCGCTGGCTGGCTACACCTTC
TRBJ2-2,TRBV11-2,.,.,CASSPGFGGGTGELFF,TGTGCCAGCAGCCCAGGCTTTGGGGGCGGAACCGGGGAGCTGTTTTTT
TRBJ1-2,TRBV28,.,.,CASSPYRDAPYYGYTF,TGTGCCAGCAGTCCCTACAGGGATGCCCCCTACTATGGCTACACCTTC
TRBJ2-7,TRBV19,.,.,CASRTTGVEYEQYF,TGTGCCAGTCGAACGACGGGGGTGGAGTACGAGCAGTACTTC
TRBJ2-3,TRBV19,few,.,CASSIGERTSTDTQYF,TGTGCCAGTAGTATAGGTGAGCGGACTAGCACAGATACGCAGTATTTT
TRBJ2-1,TRBV24-1,.,.,CATAEGPLDEQFF,TGTGCCACCGCGGAGGGCCCCCTAGATGAGCAGTTCTTC
TRBJ2-1,TRBV5-1,many,TRBD2,CASSSGGTYNEQFF,TGCGCCAGCAGCTCCGGGGGGACCTACAATGAGCAGTTCTTC
TRBJ2-3,TRBV4-1,.,TRBD2,CASSQDIAGGLVDTQYF,TGCGCCAGCAGCCAAGACATAGCGGGAGGGCTGGTAGATACGCAGTATTTT
TRBJ2-1,TRBV20-1,few,TRBD2,CSAPSGGSLFF,TGCAGTGCACCTAGCGGGGGCTCGCTGTTCTTC
TRBJ1-5,TRBV20-1,.,TRBD1,CSATGTGGISNQPQHF,TGCAGTGCTACCGGGACAGGGGGCATTAGCAATCAGCCCCAGCATTTT
TRBJ1-6,TRBV20-1,few,.,CSASPEVGSPLHF,TGCAGTGCTAGTCCTGAGGTGGGTTCACCCCTCCACTTT
TRBJ2-5,TRBV7-9,many,TRBD1,CASSLGDRKTQYF,TGTGCCAGCAGCTTAGGGGACAGGAAGACCCAGTACTTC
TRBJ2-7,TRBV28,many,TRBD1,CASSSVGTGIGEQYF,TGTGCCAGCAGTTCCGTCGGGACAGGGATTGGCGAGCAGTACTTC
TRBJ1-5,TRBV6-1,many,.,CASSEWDGTNQPQHF,TGTGCCAGCAGTGAATGGGACGGGACTAATCAGCCCCAGCATTTT
TRBJ1-2,TRBV6-8,many,.,CASSYGRAYYGYTF,TGTGCCAGCAGTTACGGTAGGGCGTACTATGGCTACACCTTC
TRBJ2-5,TRBV2,.,TRBD1,CASRAGTGVETQYF,TGTGCCAGCAGGGCTGGGACAGGGGTAGAGACCCAGTACTTC
TRBJ2-1,TRBV9,few,.,CASTTSAAPTDNEQFF,TGTGCCAGCACCACCTCGGCTGCGCCAACCGACAATGAGCAGTTCTTC
TRBJ2-2,TRBV7-2,many,TRBD1,CASSIRQGNTGELFF,TGTGCCAGCAGCATACGACAGGGGAACACCGGGGAGCTGTTTTTT
TRBJ2-3,TRBV18,few,TRBD2,CASSGLAELFTDTQYF,TGTGCCAGCTCAGGTCTAGCGGAGCTCTTCACAGATACGCAGTATTTT
TRBJ2-5,TRBV27,many,.,CASKRDQETQYF,TGTGCCAGCAAACGGGACCAAGAGACCCAGTACTTC
TRBJ2-7,TRBV12-3/TRBV12-4,.,.,CASSFAPYEQYF,TGTGCCAGCAGCTTTGCCCCCTACGAGCAGTACTTC